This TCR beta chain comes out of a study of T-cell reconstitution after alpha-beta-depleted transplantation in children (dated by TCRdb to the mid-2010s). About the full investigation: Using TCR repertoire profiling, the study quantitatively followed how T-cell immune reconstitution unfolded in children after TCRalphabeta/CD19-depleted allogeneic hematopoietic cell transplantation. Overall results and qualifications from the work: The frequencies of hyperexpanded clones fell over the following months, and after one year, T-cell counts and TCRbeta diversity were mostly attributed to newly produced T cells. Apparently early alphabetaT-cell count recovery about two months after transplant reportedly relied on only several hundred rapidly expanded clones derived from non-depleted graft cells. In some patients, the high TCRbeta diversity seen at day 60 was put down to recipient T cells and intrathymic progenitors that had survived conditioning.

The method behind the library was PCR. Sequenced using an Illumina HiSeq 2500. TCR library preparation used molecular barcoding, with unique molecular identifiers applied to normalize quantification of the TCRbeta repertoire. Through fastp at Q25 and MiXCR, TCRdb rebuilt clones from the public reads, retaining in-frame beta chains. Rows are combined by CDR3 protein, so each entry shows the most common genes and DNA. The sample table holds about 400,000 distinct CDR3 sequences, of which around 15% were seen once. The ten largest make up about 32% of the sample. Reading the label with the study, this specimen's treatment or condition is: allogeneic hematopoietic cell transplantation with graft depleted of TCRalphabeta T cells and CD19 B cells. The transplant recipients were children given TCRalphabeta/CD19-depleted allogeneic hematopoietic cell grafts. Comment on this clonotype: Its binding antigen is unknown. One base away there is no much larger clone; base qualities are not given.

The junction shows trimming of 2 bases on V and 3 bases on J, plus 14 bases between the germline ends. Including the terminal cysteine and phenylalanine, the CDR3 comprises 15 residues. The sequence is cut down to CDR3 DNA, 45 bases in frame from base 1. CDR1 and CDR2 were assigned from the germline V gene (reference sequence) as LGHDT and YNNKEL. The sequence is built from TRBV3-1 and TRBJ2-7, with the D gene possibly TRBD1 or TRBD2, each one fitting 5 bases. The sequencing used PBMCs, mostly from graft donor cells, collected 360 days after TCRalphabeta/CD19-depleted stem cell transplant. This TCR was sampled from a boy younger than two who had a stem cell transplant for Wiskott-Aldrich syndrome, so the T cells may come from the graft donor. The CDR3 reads CASSQWGRAHYEQYF. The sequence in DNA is TGTGCCAGCAGCCAATGGGGACGGGCCCACTACGAGCAGTACTTC.